Listed here are 32 T cell receptor beta chains from one sample, sequenced in a study of shared clonotypes between healthy human individuals. CD8 cells classed as naive were CD45RO-negative and positively selected for CCR7, excluding terminally differentiated effector memory CD45RA+ cells. The table came from immunoSEQ multiplex PCR; TCRdb's copy has only in-frame clones and leaves some out. The sample lists about 2 million clones, about 95% occurring once. Specimen: naive CD8+ T cells sorted from blood. These receptors were collected from a man younger than 35 in good health.

V and J are TRBV5-1 and TRBJ2-2; 9 nucleotides agree with TRBD1. V lost 5 bases and J lost 4; bases outside the gene matches: 3. Germline V gives CDR1 SGHRS, CDR2 YFSETQ. CDR3 length: 14 residues. For the CDR3, the DNA is TGCGCCAGCAGTATGACAGGGGGCACCGGGGAGCTGTTTTTT. This codes for CASSMTGGTGELFF.

This chain uses TRBV4-3 with TRBJ2-2; 12 nucleotides align to TRBD2. The CDR3 consists of 17 residues. Germline CDR1 LGHNA, CDR2 YSLEER. V trimming: 0 bases; J trimming: 4 bases; junction bases outside the gene matches: 3. The CDR3 sequence: CASSQEEGLAGTGELFF. The DNA of the CDR3 is TGCGCCAGCAGCCAAGAGGAGGGACTAGCGGGCACCGGGGAGCTGTTTTTT.

The gene calls are TRBV7-8 and TRBJ1-1; D unresolved. The CDR3 is made up of 14 amino acids. Trimming shortened V by 2 bases and J by 1 base, and 8 bases separated the two germline ends. The germline CDR1 and CDR2 sequences are SGHVS and FQNEAQ. DNA for the CDR3: TGTGCCAGCAGCTTATCGAACGGGAACACTGAAGCTTTCTTT. Amino acids: CASSLSNGNTEAFF.

The rearrangement uses TRBV19 and TRBJ2-7; 9 positions match TRBD2. This CDR3 has 14 residues. Germline V gene lookup returns CDR1 LNHDA and CDR2 SQIVND (reference sequence). V gave up 3 bases and J gave up 6 bases; unmatched junction bases: 6. The CDR3 loop is CASSIAGGPGEQYF. The CDR3 DNA is TGTGCCAGTAGTATTGCGGGAGGGCCTGGCGAGCAGTACTTC.

This clone was seen just once. The gene calls are TRBV6-1 and TRBJ2-2, with a possible D match to TRBD1 (5 bases). The V gene's germline CDR1 is MNHNS and CDR2 SASEGT. CDR3 length: 19 residues. V shed 2 bases and J shed 0 bases, with 19 bases lying between them. CDR3 DNA: TGTGCCAGCAGTGAAATCACTCCGACATGGGGCGCGAACACCGGGGAGCTGTTTTTT. This gives the protein CASSEITPTWGANTGELFF.

The chain couples TRBV27 to TRBJ2-7; D unresolved. This CDR3 has 13 amino acids. The germline gives CDR1 MNHEY, CDR2 SMNVEV (reference sequence). The ends were cut back, 4 bases at V and 4 bases at J, with 11 bases in the middle. The CDR3 nucleotides read TGTGCCAGCAGTTCTCGGTCCCGATACGAGCAGTACTTC. Translation: CASSSRSRYEQYF.

The chain carries TRBV9 and TRBJ2-5, with D tentatively TRBD2 (5 bases). V lost 6 bases to trimming and J lost 4 bases, with 19 bases between them. The CDR3 is 15 amino acids. The V gene's germline CDR1 is SGDLS and CDR2 YYNGEE. The CDR3 DNA follows: TGTGCCAGCACCGAGTCTGGACTGCTGACAGAGACCCAGTACTTC. This codes for CASTESGLLTETQYF.

This clone is a singleton in its sample. V and J are TRBV6-5 and TRBJ2-3, with D maybe TRBD1 (6 bases). The CDR3 runs to 14 residues. Trimming stripped 0 bases from V and 4 bases from J, with 8 bases between. Germline V gene lookup returns CDR1 MNHEY and CDR2 SVGAGI. CDR3 in amino acids: CASSYSPGADTQYF. DNA for the CDR3: TGTGCCAGCAGTTACTCCCCAGGGGCAGATACGCAGTATTTT.

About this clone itself: Other DNA sequences within the sample encode an identical CDR3. The genes are TRBV18 and TRBJ2-7; no reliable D call. The CDR3 extends over 13 amino acids. Germline CDR1 KGHSH, CDR2 LQKENI. V gave up 2 bases and J gave up 3 bases, with 8 bases separating them. The CDR3 reads CASSPGHNYEQYF. CDR3 in DNA: TGTGCCAGCTCACCAGGTCACAACTACGAGCAGTACTTC. Together with reference TRBV18 and TRBJ2-7, the CDR3 gives the full variable domain: NAGVMQNPRHLVRRRGQEARLRCSPMKGHSHVYWYRQLPEEGLKFMVYLQKENIIDESGMPKERFSAEFPKEGPSILRIQQVVRGDSAAYFCASSPGHNYEQYFGPGTRLTVT.

The chain employs TRBV4-1 and TRBJ1-5; TRBD1 aligns across 11 bases. The CDR3 extends over 16 amino acids. Trimming removed 0 bases from V and 6 bases from J; junction bases left unmatched: 4. Germline V gives CDR1 MGHRA, CDR2 YSYEKL. CDR3 in amino acids: CASSQDLGTGGQPQHF. CDR3 DNA sequence: TGCGCCAGCAGCCAAGATCTAGGGACAGGGGGTCAGCCCCAGCATTTT.

The DNA of the CDR3 is TGTGCCAGCAGTAGACAGGGGCTGCTCTCAACTAATGAAAAACTGTTTTTT. It yields the protein CASSRQGLLSTNEKLFF. This rearrangement joins TRBV5-6 to TRBJ1-4; TRBD1 matches at 8 bases. Germline V gene data show CDR1 as SGHDT and CDR2 as YYEEEE. CDR3 length: 17 residues. With 5 bases clipped from V and 0 bases from J, the junction kept 9 bases outside the gene matches.

The genes are TRBV27 and TRBJ2-1, with TRBD2 identical over 12 bases. The CDR3 sequence is 17 residues long. Trimming took 5 bases from V and 10 from J; bases not matched to a gene: 15. Germline-derived CDR1 and CDR2 are MNHEY and SMNVEV (reference sequence). DNA of the CDR3: TGTGCCAGCAGTGGGAGGAGTTGGACTAGCGGGGCTGGAGAGCAGTTCTTC. It is translated as CASSGRSWTSGAGEQFF.

The genes are TRBV5-1 and TRBJ2-7, with D possibly matching TRBD2 (6 bases). Trimming shortened V by 4 bases and J by 5 bases, and 16 bases separated the two germline ends. This CDR3 has 14 residues. Germline V gene sequence: CDR1 SGHRS, CDR2 YFSETQ. The CDR3 coding sequence is TGCGCCAGCAGCCCCCTACCAGGAGGGGACGAGCAGTACTTC. The encoded protein is CASSPLPGGDEQYF.

V is TRBV4-1 and J is TRBJ2-7; 10 bases line up with TRBD2. Germline CDR1 is MGHRA and CDR2 is YSYEKL. J lost 1 base, V lost 5 bases, and 5 bases had no gene match. The CDR3 is 15 residues long. The CDR3 coding sequence is TGCGCCAGCAGCTACGGACTAGCGGATTCCTACGAGCAGTACTTC. Protein: CASSYGLADSYEQYF.

The rearrangement uses TRBV9 and TRBJ1-2, with 9 bases identical to TRBD1. CDR3 length equals 18 residues. Germline V gives CDR1 SGDLS, CDR2 YYNGEE. V lost 4 bases to trimming and J lost 1 base; unmatched junction nucleotides: 14. The CDR3 spells CASSLGRDREELNYGYTF. The CDR3 nucleotides read TGTGCCAGCAGCTTGGGCCGGGACAGGGAAGAACTTAACTATGGCTACACCTTC. The entire variable domain, with the rest obtained from reference TRBV9 and TRBJ1-2, is as follows: DSGVTQTPKHLITATGQRVTLRCSPRSGDLSVYWYQQSLDQGLQFLIQYYNGEERAKGNILERFSAQQFPDLHSELNLSSLELGDSALYFCASSLGRDREELNYGYTFGSGTRLTVV.

The V call is TRBV25-1, the J call TRBJ2-5; D possibly matches TRBD1 or TRBD2 (5 bases each). The CDR3 runs to 14 residues. V was shortened by 2 bases and J by 7 bases, with 14 bases between the two germline ends. Germline V gene lookup returns CDR1 MGHDK and CDR2 SYGVNS. Here the CDR3 reads CASSEQGLGRTQYF. CDR3 nucleotide sequence: TGTGCCAGCAGTGAACAGGGATTGGGACGGACCCAGTACTTC.

V is TRBV27 and J is TRBJ2-5; possibly TRBD1 for D (7 bases). This CDR3 has 18 amino acids. Germline CDR1 is MNHEY and CDR2 is SMNVEV (reference sequence). Trimming shortened V by 1 base and J by 4 bases, and 22 bases separated the two germline ends. The CDR3 region is CASSLLNPTGRMVETQYF. CDR3 bases: TGTGCCAGCAGTTTATTAAACCCGACAGGGAGGATGGTAGAGACCCAGTACTTC.

The chain recombines TRBV27 with TRBJ2-7; D call uncertain. Per germline, CDR1 MNHEY and CDR2 SMNVEV (reference sequence). Trimming pared 3 bases from V and 4 bases from J, leaving 10 bases between. This CDR3 is 13 amino acids long. The chain's CDR3 is CASSFAARYEQYF. CDR3 in DNA: TGTGCCAGCAGTTTCGCCGCGAGATACGAGCAGTACTTC.

The V gene is TRBV30, the J gene TRBJ2-3; the D is unclear. CDR3 length equals 11 residues. The germline V gene encodes CDR1 GTSNPN and CDR2 SVGIG (reference sequence). The V end was cut by 1 base, the J end by 13 bases, with 12 bases between. CDR3 in DNA: TGTGCCTGGAGTGGGCTCTCGGACGAGTATTTT. Translating gives CAWSGLSDEYF.

The V gene is TRBV7-8, the J gene TRBJ2-7, with D possibly being TRBD2 (6 bases). This CDR3 spans 13 amino acids. V shed 3 bases and J shed 5 bases, with 11 bases lying between them. Germline V gene lookup returns CDR1 SGHVS and CDR2 FQNEAQ. CDR3 nucleotides: TGTGCCAGCAGCTTTTGGGGGGTGGACGAGCAGTACTTC. This sequence encodes CASSFWGVDEQYF.

This clone was counted between two and nine times. V and J are TRBV2 and TRBJ2-7, with a possible D match to TRBD2 (6 bases). Per germline, CDR1 SNHLY and CDR2 FYNNEI. Deletions cut 8 bases from V and 3 bases from J, with 20 bases between. This CDR3 is built from 15 residues. This CDR3 is CASRGKKVGLYEQYF. CDR3 DNA: TGTGCCAGCCGCGGGAAGAAAGTTGGACTCTACGAGCAGTACTTC.

The chain combines TRBV29-1 with TRBJ2-6; the match to TRBD1 covers 7 bases. From germline, CDR1 is SQVTM and CDR2 ANQGSEA. This CDR3 spans 18 amino acids. Trimming removed 0 bases from V and 3 bases from J; junction bases left unmatched: 11. CDR3 residues: CSVEEGDRVGSGANVLTF. DNA for the CDR3: TGCAGCGTTGAAGAGGGAGACAGGGTCGGTAGTGGGGCCAACGTCCTGACTTTC.

J is TRBJ1-2 and V is TRBV5-6; unclear D gene. V gave up 1 base and J gave up 0 bases, with 7 bases separating them. Germline CDR1 and CDR2: SGHDT and YYEEEE. CDR3 size: 14 residues. The CDR3 DNA reads TGTGCCAGCAGCTTGACACCGCCTAACTATGGCTACACCTTC. Translating gives CASSLTPPNYGYTF.

The chain employs TRBV29-1 and TRBJ2-1; D not resolved. The CDR3 is made up of 12 amino acids. V was shortened by 3 bases and J by 12 bases, with 15 bases between the two germline ends. Germline V CDR1 and CDR2: SQVTM, ANQGSEA. The CDR3 reads CSVDRSPIGQFF. CDR3 nucleotides: TGCAGCGTTGACAGGTCCCCCATCGGGCAGTTCTTC.

V gene TRBV7-8 combines with J gene TRBJ1-5; D gene uncertain. The CDR3 has 14 amino acids. Germline V gene lookup returns CDR1 SGHVS and CDR2 FQNEAQ. Trimming left V 5 bases short and J 4 bases short, with 12 bases between. For the CDR3, the DNA is TGTGCCAGCAGCCTTTTGACGGGGAATCAGCCCCAGCATTTT. It yields the protein CASSLLTGNQPQHF.

Concerning this clone itself: At the DNA level, this CDR3 is encoded by other sequences in the same sample as well. This rearrangement joins TRBV4-3 to TRBJ2-3, with unresolved D. The V gene's germline CDR1 is LGHNA and CDR2 YSLEER. V was shortened by 3 bases and J by 2 bases, with 6 bases between the two germline ends. The CDR3 sequence is 13 residues long. The CDR3 sequence: CASSQDHTDTQYF. The CDR3 DNA reads TGCGCCAGCAGCCAGGACCACACAGATACGCAGTATTTT.

This clone was counted once. The same CDR3 is also encoded by other DNA sequences in this sample. The gene calls are TRBV27 and TRBJ1-1, with D unresolved. This CDR3 is built from 15 residues. Trimming cost V 3 bases and J 0 bases, with 11 bases left between them. Germline CDR1 is MNHEY and CDR2 is SMNVEV (reference sequence). The CDR3 region has the DNA TGTGCCAGCAGTTTTAGTCCCAGCATGAACACTGAAGCTTTCTTT. Translated: CASSFSPSMNTEAFF.

The chain employs TRBV19 and TRBJ1-2; TRBD1 aligns across 7 bases. The CDR3 sequence is 15 residues long. V lost 2 bases, J lost 6 bases, and 9 bases stayed unmatched. Germline V lookup: CDR1 LNHDA, CDR2 SQIVND (reference sequence). CDR3 protein: CASSIWGQTFDGYTF. The CDR3 nucleotides are TGTGCCAGTAGTATATGGGGACAGACTTTCGATGGCTACACCTTC.

This chain's CDR3 is CASSLAWDRSLNTGELFF. DNA for the CDR3: TGTGCCAGCAGCTTAGCTTGGGACAGGAGTCTTAACACCGGGGAGCTGTTTTTT. The chain couples TRBV7-2 to TRBJ2-2, with 8 bases fitting TRBD1. Germline lookup yields CDR1 SGHTA and CDR2 FQGNSA. V lost 0 bases to trimming and J lost 2 bases; unmatched junction nucleotides: 8. This CDR3 is built from 18 residues.

The chain has TRBV7-9 and TRBJ2-5, with 8 bases lining up with TRBD1. Germline assignment: CDR1 SEHNR and CDR2 FQNEAQ (reference sequence). J was trimmed by 4 bases and V by 4 bases; bases with no gene match: 5. CDR3 length equals 14 residues. CDR3 DNA: TGTGCCAGCAGCTCCGGACAGGGAACAGAGACCCAGTACTTC. Amino acid sequence: CASSSGQGTETQYF.

The chain has TRBV6-5 and TRBJ2-3, with unresolved D. This CDR3 contains 16 residues. V lost 3 bases to trimming and J lost 5 bases, with 18 bases between them. CDR1 and CDR2 (germline): MNHEY, SVGAGI. The CDR3 region is CASSYRSPLVKDTQYF. The DNA of the CDR3 is TGTGCCAGCAGTTATCGGTCCCCACTGGTAAAAGATACGCAGTATTTT.

This chain connects TRBV4-1 to TRBJ1-6; D not certain. Germline CDR1 and CDR2: MGHRA and YSYEKL. V lost 0 bases and J lost 0, with 6 bases in between. The CDR3 has 16 amino acids. CDR3 sequence (DNA): TGCGCCAGCAGCCAAGAGACTATCTCCTATAATTCACCCCTCCACTTT. It is translated as CASSQETISYNSPLHF.